This T cell receptor beta chain originates from a study of OX40 agonist ivuxolimab in advanced cancers. Measured with immunoSEQ multiplex PCR; TCRdb has only the in-frame clones, and not every one. The sample includes 72,000 or so clones, 89% of them seen just once. V shed 1 base, J shed 4 bases, and the junction held 1 base outside the gene matches. This CDR3 comprises 15 residues. CDR1 is LNHDA and CDR2 is SQIVND in the germline V gene (reference sequence). Material: CD4+ or CD8+ T cells sorted from blood, obtained in a trial of the OX40 agonist ivuxolimab. The chain joins TRBV19 to TRBJ2-1; 10 nucleotides line up with TRBD2. This TCR was sampled from an adult with an advanced solid tumor such as melanoma, head and neck, liver or kidney cancer. CDR3 DNA sequence: TGTGCCAGTAGTATAGCGGGACTAGCGTACAATGAGCAGTTCTTC. Its protein is CASSIAGLAYNEQFF.